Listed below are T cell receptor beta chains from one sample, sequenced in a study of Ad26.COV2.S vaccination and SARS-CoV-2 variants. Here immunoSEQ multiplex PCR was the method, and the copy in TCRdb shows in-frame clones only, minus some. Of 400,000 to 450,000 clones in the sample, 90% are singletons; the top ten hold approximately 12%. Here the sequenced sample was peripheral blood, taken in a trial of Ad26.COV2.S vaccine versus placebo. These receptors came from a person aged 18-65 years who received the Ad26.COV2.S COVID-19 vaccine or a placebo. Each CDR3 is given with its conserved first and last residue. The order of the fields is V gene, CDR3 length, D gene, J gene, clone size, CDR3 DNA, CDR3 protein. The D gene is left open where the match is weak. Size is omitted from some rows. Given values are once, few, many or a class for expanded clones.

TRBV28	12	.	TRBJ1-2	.	TGTGCCAGCAAATTACAGAACTATGGCTACACCTTC	CASKLQNYGYTF
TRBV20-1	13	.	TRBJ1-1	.	TGCAGTGCTAGTGGGGGTAGGGGAACTGAAGCTTTCTTT	CSASGGRGTEAFF
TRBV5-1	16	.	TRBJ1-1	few	TGCGCCAGCAGCCCGGACGGAAGAACAGCAAACACTGAAGCTTTCTTT	CASSPDGRTANTEAFF
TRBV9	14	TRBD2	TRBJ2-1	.	TGTGCCAGCAGAGCGGGATACTCCGGGAATGAGCAGTTCTTC	CASRAGYSGNEQFF
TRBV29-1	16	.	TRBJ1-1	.	TGCAGCGGTGATTCGAACCCGGGACTCCGAGGGACTGAAGCTTTCTTT	CSGDSNPGLRGTEAFF
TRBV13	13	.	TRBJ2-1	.	TGTGCCAGCAGCAAGTCGTATAGCAATGAGCAGTTCTTC	CASSKSYSNEQFF
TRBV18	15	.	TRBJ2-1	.	TGTGCCAGCTCACTGGCGAGACAGCACTACAATGAGCAGTTCTTC	CASSLARQHYNEQFF
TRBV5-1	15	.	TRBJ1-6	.	TGCGCCAGCAGCTTGGGTTCGGAAATCGTTTCACCCCTCCACTTT	CASSLGSEIVSPLHF
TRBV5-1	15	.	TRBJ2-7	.	TGCGCCAGCAGCTTGGCAGGCTCTCCGAGCTACGAGCAGTACTTC	CASSLAGSPSYEQYF
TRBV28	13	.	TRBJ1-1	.	TGTGCCAGCAGCCTGGGGGCATCCCCTGAAGCTTTCTTT	CASSLGASPEAFF
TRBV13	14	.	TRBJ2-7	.	TGTGCCAGCAGCTTAGTCGGGAACTCCTACGAGCAGTACTTC	CASSLVGNSYEQYF
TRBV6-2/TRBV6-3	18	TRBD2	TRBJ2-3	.	TGTGCCAGCAGTTCCTCGTGGGAGGGCCAGGAAGGCACAGATACGCAGTATTTT	CASSSSWEGQEGTDTQYF
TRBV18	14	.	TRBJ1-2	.	TGTGCCAGCTCACTCACGGACTTTAACTATGGCTACACCTTC	CASSLTDFNYGYTF
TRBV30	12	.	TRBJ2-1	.	TGTGCCTGGAGTGAGGGGCCCAATGAGCAGTTCTTC	CAWSEGPNEQFF
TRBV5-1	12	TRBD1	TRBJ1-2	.	TGCGCCAGCAGCACGACAGGGGTAGGCTACACCTTC	CASSTTGVGYTF
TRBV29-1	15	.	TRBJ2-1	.	TGCAGCGTTGAGGGGGCGGCAGTTAATGGCGATGAGCAGTTCTTC	CSVEGAAVNGDEQFF
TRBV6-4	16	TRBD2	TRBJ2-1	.	TGTGCCAGCAGTGTTGCAGCGGGGAGCTCCTACAATGAGCAGTTCTTC	CASSVAAGSSYNEQFF
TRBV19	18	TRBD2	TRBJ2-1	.	TGTGCCAGTAGTCCTGGACTAGCGGGAGGGCACGGAACCAATGAGCAGTTCTTC	CASSPGLAGGHGTNEQFF
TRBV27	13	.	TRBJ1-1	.	TGTGCCAGCAGTTTTGGGGGTGACACTGAAGCTTTCTTT	CASSFGGDTEAFF
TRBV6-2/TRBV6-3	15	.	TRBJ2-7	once	TGTGCCAGCAGTTACTCGAGTGGAAGCTCCTACGAGCAGTACTTC	CASSYSSGSSYEQYF
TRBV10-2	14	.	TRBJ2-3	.	TGCGCCAGCAGGGCGGAGGGCCGTATAGATACGCAGTATTTT	CASRAEGRIDTQYF
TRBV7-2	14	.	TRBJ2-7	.	TGTGCCAGCAGGTATGGGGTGAGCTCCTACGAGCAGTACTTC	CASRYGVSSYEQYF
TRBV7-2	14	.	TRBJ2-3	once	TGTGCCAGCAGCCGCGCCGGGGGCGGGTCTACGCAGTATTTT	CASSRAGGGSTQYF
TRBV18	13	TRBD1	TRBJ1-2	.	TGTGCCAGCTCGCAAGACAGGGGTGGTGGCTACACCTTC	CASSQDRGGGYTF
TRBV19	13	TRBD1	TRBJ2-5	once	TGTGCCAGTACCCGGGACAGGGGGGAGACCCAGTACTTC	CASTRDRGETQYF
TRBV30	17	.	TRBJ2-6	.	TGTGCCTGGGGTAGCGGATGGGCGATCTCTGGGGCCAACGTCCTGACTTTC	CAWGSGWAISGANVLTF
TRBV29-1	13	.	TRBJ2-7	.	TGCAGCGTTGAAGGGGGCGGCTCCTACGAGCAGTACTTC	CSVEGGGSYEQYF
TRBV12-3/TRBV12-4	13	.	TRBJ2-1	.	TGTGCCAGCAGTTCCTATAGCGACCAGACCGGGTTCTTC	CASSSYSDQTGFF
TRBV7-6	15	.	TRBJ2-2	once	TGTGCCAGCAGCCGGGGGTGGGGGAACACCGGGGAGCTGTTTTTT	CASSRGWGNTGELFF
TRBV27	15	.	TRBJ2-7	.	TGTGCCAGCAGTTTAAACTCCTTAGGATTCGGCGAGCAGTACTTC	CASSLNSLGFGEQYF
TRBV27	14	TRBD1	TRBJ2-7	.	TGTGCCAGCAGTTTGACAGGGGGGTCCTACGAGCAGTACTTC	CASSLTGGSYEQYF
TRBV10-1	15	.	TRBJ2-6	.	TGCGCCAGCAGTGAGGGGGGAGCTGGGGCCAACGTCCTGACTTTC	CASSEGGAGANVLTF
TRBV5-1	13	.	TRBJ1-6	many	TGCGCCAGCAGCCTGGAGGAGAGTTCACCCCTCCACTTT	CASSLEESSPLHF
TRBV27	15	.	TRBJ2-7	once	TGTGCCAGCAGCCTCTGGGGGGCCGCTATCTACGAGCAGTACTTC	CASSLWGAAIYEQYF
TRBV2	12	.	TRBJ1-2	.	TGTGCCAGCAGCTACTCGGGGGATGGCTACACCTTC	CASSYSGDGYTF
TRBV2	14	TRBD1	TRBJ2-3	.	TGTGCCAGCAAGACCGACAGGGGCACAGATACGCAGTATTTT	CASKTDRGTDTQYF
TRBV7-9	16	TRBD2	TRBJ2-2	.	TGTGCCAGCAGCTACCATAGCGGGAGGGCCACCGGGGAGCTGTTTTTT	CASSYHSGRATGELFF
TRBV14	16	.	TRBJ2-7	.	TGTGCCAGCAGCCAAGCATCGACAGGGAGGCTCTACGAGCAGTACTTC	CASSQASTGRLYEQYF
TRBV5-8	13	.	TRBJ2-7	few	TGTGCCAGCAGTCACTACGACGTCTACGAGCAGTACTTC	CASSHYDVYEQYF
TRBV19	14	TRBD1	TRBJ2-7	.	TGTGCCAGTAGTAGGGACAGTAGAGGCTACGAGCAGTACTTC	CASSRDSRGYEQYF
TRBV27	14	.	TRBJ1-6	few	TGTGCCAGCAGTTTACTAGGGGAAGGGTCACCCCTCCACTTT	CASSLLGEGSPLHF
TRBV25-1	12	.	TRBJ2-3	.	TGTGCCAGCAGTGACCGGCCAGATACGCAGTATTTT	CASSDRPDTQYF
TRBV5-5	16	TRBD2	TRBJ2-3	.	TGTGCCAGCAGCTTGATCGCGGGAGGGCCCCCAGATACGCAGTATTTT	CASSLIAGGPPDTQYF